The next 20 T cell receptor beta chains were all read from a single sample in a study of PD-L1 blockade in urothelial cancer. Sequencing was performed with immunoSEQ multiplex PCR; in TCRdb, only in-frame clones are kept and a portion is missing. In the table there are fewer than 80,000 clones, around 81% of which are singletons. Time point defined: pretreatment peripheral blood. The material sequenced was PBMCs, taken around atezolizumab (anti-PD-L1) treatment. These receptors originate from an older man with urothelial cancer.

J is TRBJ2-7 and V is TRBV18, with 12 nucleotides matching TRBD2. The CDR3 is 15 amino acids. CDR1 and CDR2 from the germline V gene are KGHSH and LQKENI. J was trimmed by 3 bases and V by 0 bases; bases with no gene match: 0. CDR3 sequence: CASSPPGLAGYEQYF. In nucleotides, the CDR3 is TGTGCCAGCTCACCACCGGGACTAGCGGGCTACGAGCAGTACTTC.

This chain links TRBV2 with TRBJ2-5; 11 positions match TRBD2. This CDR3 comprises 16 residues. Germline V CDR1 and CDR2: SNHLY, FYNNEI. V lost 5 bases to trimming and J lost 1 base; unmatched junction nucleotides: 6. The CDR3 reads CASSTGTSGFQETQYF. The CDR3 bases are TGTGCCAGCAGTACCGGGACTAGCGGATTCCAAGAGACCCAGTACTTC.

The gene calls are TRBV4-1 and TRBJ2-7, with D perhaps TRBD2 (5 bases). Germline V CDR1 and CDR2: MGHRA, YSYEKL. The germline V and J ends were trimmed by 4 bases and 0 bases, with 19 bases remaining between them. The CDR3 is 17 amino acids. This CDR3 reads CASSRQLGGADSYEQYF. In nucleotides, the CDR3 is TGCGCCAGCAGCCGGCAGTTAGGAGGAGCGGACTCCTACGAGCAGTACTTC.

This sequence joins TRBV5-1 and TRBJ2-3; D perhaps matches TRBD2 (5 bases). Germline V lookup: CDR1 SGHRS, CDR2 YFSETQ. V was pared by 0 bases and J by 0 bases, with 11 bases between. The CDR3 runs to 16 residues. The chain's CDR3 is CASSLVRDSSTDTQYF. CDR3 DNA sequence: TGCGCCAGCAGCTTGGTTCGGGATTCTAGCACAGATACGCAGTATTTT.

The chain's CDR3 is CASSLQRRDYEQYF. In DNA, the CDR3 is TGCGCCAGCAGCCTCCAGCGGAGGGACTACGAGCAGTACTTC. J is TRBJ2-7 and V is TRBV5-1; TRBD2 might be the D (6 bases). Germline V lookup: CDR1 SGHRS, CDR2 YFSETQ. CDR3 length equals 14 residues. V was pared by 4 bases and J by 3 bases, with 14 bases between. Looking up the rest from reference TRBV5-1 and TRBJ2-7 gives the full variable domain: KAGVTQTPRYLIKTRGQQVTLSCSPISGHRSVSWYQQTPGQGLQFLFEYFSETQRNKGNFPGRFSGRQFSNSRSEMNVSTLELGDSALYLCASSLQRRDYEQYFGPGTRLTVT.

The rearrangement links TRBV5-1 to TRBJ2-7, with 8 bases lining up with TRBD2. The CDR3 runs 16 residues. V dropped 3 bases and J dropped 2; count of bases not matched to a gene: 10. Germline V gives CDR1 SGHRS, CDR2 YFSETQ. The CDR3 here is CASSSGLELGAYEQYF. The CDR3 nucleotides are TGCGCCAGCAGCTCGGGACTAGAGTTAGGAGCCTACGAGCAGTACTTC.

The rearrangement uses TRBV6-6 and TRBJ2-6, with 9 nucleotides matching TRBD1. After removal of 2 bases from V and 2 bases from J, the junction contained 1 base not matched to a gene. CDR1 MNHNY and CDR2 SVGAGI come from the germline V gene (reference sequence). This CDR3 has 16 amino acids. The DNA for the CDR3 is TGTGCCAGCAGTTACCGGGACAGGGCTGGGGCCAACGTCCTGACTTTC. Its translation is CASSYRDRAGANVLTF.

The V call is TRBV5-1, the J call TRBJ2-3; TRBD1 agrees at 9 bases. The germline gives CDR1 SGHRS, CDR2 YFSETQ. The V and J ends lost 2 bases and 4 bases, in that order; junction bases with no gene match: 2. The CDR3 runs to 14 residues. This chain's CDR3 is CASSFGTGPDTQYF. Written as DNA, the CDR3 is TGCGCCAGCAGCTTTGGGACAGGGCCAGATACGCAGTATTTT.

This clone was seen only once. This chain joins TRBV11-3 and TRBJ1-1; D possibly corresponds to TRBD1 (6 bases). CDR3 length equals 15 residues. V shed 5 bases and J shed 4 bases, with 17 bases lying between them. CDR1 is SGHNT, CDR2 YENEEA, per germline. CDR3 bases: TGTGCCAGCAGCCCCGGGGGGGGGCGAGGCACTGAAGCTTTCTTT. Translating it yields CASSPGGGRGTEAFF. The full variable domain, with the rest looked up from reference TRBV11-3 and TRBJ1-1, is EAGVVQSPRYKIIEKKQPVAFWCNPISGHNTLYWYLQNLGQGPELLIRYENEEAVDDSQLPKDRFSAERLKGVDSTLKIQPAELGDSAVYLCASSPGGGRGTEAFFGQGTRLTVV.

DNA of the CDR3: TGTGCCAGCAGCAGACTAGCGGGAGGGGGGGATACGCAGTATTTT. It yields the protein CASSRLAGGGDTQYF. The genes are TRBV2 and TRBJ2-3; TRBD2 agrees at 14 bases. With V trimmed by 6 bases and J by 6 bases, 5 bases remained unmatched. The CDR3 length is 15 residues. Germline V lookup: CDR1 SNHLY, CDR2 FYNNEI.

V is TRBV28 and J is TRBJ1-4, with D possibly TRBD1 on 6 matching bases. V shed 2 bases and J shed 7 bases, with 11 bases lying between them. The CDR3 has 14 residues. CDR1 is MDHEN and CDR2 is SYDVKM in the germline V gene. The DNA for the CDR3 is TGTGCCAGCAGTTTACCAGGGGCCAGTGAAAAACTGTTTTTT. Its translation is CASSLPGASEKLFF.

This chain uses TRBV7-3 with TRBJ2-5, with TRBD2 as a possible D gene (5 bases). V was clipped by 3 bases and J by 1 base, with 9 bases between them. The CDR3 runs to 14 residues. Germline V CDR1 and CDR2: SGHTA, FQGTGA. The CDR3: CASSFSGIQETQYF. In nucleotides, the CDR3 is TGTGCCAGCAGCTTCAGCGGAATCCAAGAGACCCAGTACTTC.

V usage is TRBV7-2 and J usage is TRBJ1-2, with 8 bases lining up with TRBD1. CDR1 is SGHTA, CDR2 FQGNSA, per germline. J was trimmed by 1 base and V by 4 bases; bases with no gene match: 5. The CDR3 has 15 residues. CDR3 sequence: CASSYGTGVNYGYTF. The CDR3, as DNA: TGTGCCAGCAGCTACGGGACAGGAGTTAACTATGGCTACACCTTC.

This chain connects TRBV28 to TRBJ2-3; no clear D. Germline V gene lookup returns CDR1 MDHEN and CDR2 SYDVKM. With 5 bases removed from V and 6 bases from J, the gap between germline ends came to 15 bases. This CDR3 spans 14 amino acids. CDR3 sequence: CASSLLAPTDTQYF. CDR3 sequence (DNA): TGTGCCAGCAGTCTTTTGGCCCCAACGGATACGCAGTATTTT.

The rearrangement joins TRBV2 to TRBJ1-5, with D possibly matching TRBD1 (5 bases). The CDR3 loop spans 13 amino acids. The ends were cut back, 4 bases at V and 3 bases at J, with 7 bases in the middle. CDR1 and CDR2 (germline): SNHLY, FYNNEI. The CDR3 loop is CASSGQLNQPQHF. The CDR3 bases are TGTGCCAGCAGTGGACAGCTCAATCAGCCCCAGCATTTT.

The rearrangement links TRBV5-4 to TRBJ2-1, with 7 bases fitting TRBD2. The CDR3 is 18 amino acids. Germline trimming cut 4 bases from V and 0 bases from J; bases unmatched to any gene: 13. The germline CDR1 and CDR2 sequences are SGHNT and YYREEE (reference sequence). CDR3 bases: TGTGCCAGCAGCCGACCGGGGCTAGCGGCGAGCTCCTACAATGAGCAGTTCTTC. It is translated as CASSRPGLAASSYNEQFF.

The chain combines TRBV27 with TRBJ1-4; TRBD1 matches at 7 bases. This CDR3 is 13 amino acids long. Trimming at V came to 6 bases and at J to 4 bases, leaving 2 bases not matched to a gene. Germline-derived CDR1 and CDR2 are MNHEY and SMNVEV (reference sequence). Here the CDR3 reads CASRTGRNEKLFF. As DNA, the CDR3 is TGTGCCAGCAGGACAGGGCGTAATGAAAAACTGTTTTTT.

The chain combines TRBV9 with TRBJ2-5; 11 nucleotides align to TRBD2. The germline V gene encodes CDR1 SGDLS and CDR2 YYNGEE. The CDR3 length is 16 residues. Unmatched junction bases numbered 8, after V lost 3 bases and J lost 4 bases. The chain's CDR3 is CASSETSGRRGETQYF. CDR3 in DNA: TGTGCCAGCAGCGAAACTAGCGGGAGAAGGGGAGAGACCCAGTACTTC.

The chain's CDR3 is CASSPSPDRVINTEAFF. CDR3 in DNA: TGTGCCAGCAGCCCCTCCCCGGACAGGGTGATTAACACTGAAGCTTTCTTT. The chain recombines TRBV5-4 with TRBJ1-1; 8 bases map to TRBD1. Per the germline V gene, CDR1 is SGHNT and CDR2 is YYREEE (reference sequence). V shed 4 bases, J shed 2 bases, and the junction held 13 bases outside the gene matches. The CDR3 is 17 amino acids.

The chain couples TRBV5-1 to TRBJ2-1; the match to TRBD2 covers 8 bases. Losses at the gene ends were 1 base for V and 0 bases for J; bases not matched to a gene: 0. CDR1 is SGHRS and CDR2 is YFSETQ in the germline V gene. The CDR3 runs to 15 residues. This chain's CDR3 is CASSLREGSYNEQFF. Written as DNA, the CDR3 is TGCGCCAGCAGCTTGCGGGAGGGCTCCTACAATGAGCAGTTCTTC.